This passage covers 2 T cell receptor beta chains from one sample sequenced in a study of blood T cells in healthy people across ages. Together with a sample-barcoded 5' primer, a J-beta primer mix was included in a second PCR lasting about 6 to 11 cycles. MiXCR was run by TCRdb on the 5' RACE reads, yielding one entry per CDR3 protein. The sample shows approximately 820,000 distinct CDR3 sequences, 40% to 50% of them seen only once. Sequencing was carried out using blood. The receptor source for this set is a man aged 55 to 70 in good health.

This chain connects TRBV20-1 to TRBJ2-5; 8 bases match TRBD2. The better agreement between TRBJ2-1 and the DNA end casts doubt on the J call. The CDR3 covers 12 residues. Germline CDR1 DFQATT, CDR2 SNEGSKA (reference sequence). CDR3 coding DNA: TGCAGTGCTAATAGCGGGGAAGAGACCCAGTTCTTC. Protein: CSANSGEETQFF.

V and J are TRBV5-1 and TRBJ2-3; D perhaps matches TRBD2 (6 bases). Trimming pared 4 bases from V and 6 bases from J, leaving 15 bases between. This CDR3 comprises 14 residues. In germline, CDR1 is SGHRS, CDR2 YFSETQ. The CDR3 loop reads CASSASSGLDTQYF. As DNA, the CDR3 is TGCGCCAGCAGCGCCTCCAGCGGGCTGGATACGCAGTATTTT.